The 2 T cell receptor beta chains below were found in one sample sequenced in a study of breast tumors, draining lymph nodes, adjacent tissues. Each CDR3 protein is one row after TCRdb ran MiXCR on the multiplex PCR reads. Here the sample spans a few hundred thousand distinct CDR3 sequences, less than 40% being singletons. Axillary draining lymph nodes of breast cancer patients supplied the node samples. Sequenced sample: axillary lymph node tissue. All receptors come from a female donor with breast cancer. Some clones in this sample may be carry-over from other donors' samples.

The chain joins TRBV5-4 to TRBJ2-3, with 10 positions matching TRBD2. V gave up 4 bases and J gave up 1 base; unmatched junction bases: 3. The germline CDR1 and CDR2 sequences are SGHNT and YYREEE (reference sequence). The CDR3 runs 15 residues. The CDR3 loop reads CASSQGTSGTDTQYF. Here the CDR3 DNA reads TGTGCCAGCAGCCAGGGGACTAGCGGCACAGATACGCAGTATTTT.

Only a few counts were recorded for this clonotype. CDR3 in amino acids: CASSLGGLPNTEAFF. CDR3 nucleotide sequence: TGCGCCAGCAGCTTGGGTGGGCTCCCTAACACTGAAGCTTTCTTT. The genes are TRBV5-1 and TRBJ1-1; no firm D call. CDR1 and CDR2 (germline): SGHRS, YFSETQ. This CDR3 is built from 15 residues. Between the trimmed V and J ends, which lost 0 bases and 2 bases, there was a span of 11 bases.